Described below is a single T cell receptor beta chain sequence and its context. The data derive from a study of T cells after yellow fever vaccination. TCRdb reanalysed the 5' RACE reads using MiXCR and keeps one entry per CDR3 protein. The sample holds 300,000 or so distinct CDR3 sequences, 7.5% to 9% seen once. The receptor comes from a man between 18 and 35 years old who received the YFV17D yellow fever vaccine. The source material was CD4+ T cells sorted from PBMCs, sampled 5 days after the yellow fever booster vaccination.

The CDR3 sequence is CASSPGTGTVGDIQYF. The CDR3 region has the DNA TGTGCCAGCAGCCCGGGGACTGGGACAGTTGGGGACATTCAGTACTTC. The chain carries TRBV5-6 and TRBJ2-4; TRBD1 might be the D (7 bases). This CDR3 region has 16 residues. CDR1 is SGHDT, CDR2 YYEEEE, per germline. Trimming removed 4 bases from V and 8 bases from J, with 22 bases in between.